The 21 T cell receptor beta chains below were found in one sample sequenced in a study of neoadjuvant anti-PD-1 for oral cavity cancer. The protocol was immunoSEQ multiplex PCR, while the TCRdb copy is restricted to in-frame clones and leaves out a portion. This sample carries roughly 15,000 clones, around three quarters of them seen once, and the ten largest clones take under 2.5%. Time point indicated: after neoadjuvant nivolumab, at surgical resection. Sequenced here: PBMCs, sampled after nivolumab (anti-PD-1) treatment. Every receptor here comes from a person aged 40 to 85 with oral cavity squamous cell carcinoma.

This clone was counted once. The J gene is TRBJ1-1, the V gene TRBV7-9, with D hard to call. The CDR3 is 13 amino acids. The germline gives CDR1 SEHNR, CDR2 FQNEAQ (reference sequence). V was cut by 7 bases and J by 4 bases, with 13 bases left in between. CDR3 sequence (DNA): TGTGCCAGCACCACGTCCCGGACCACTGAAGCTTTCTTT. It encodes CASTTSRTTEAFF.

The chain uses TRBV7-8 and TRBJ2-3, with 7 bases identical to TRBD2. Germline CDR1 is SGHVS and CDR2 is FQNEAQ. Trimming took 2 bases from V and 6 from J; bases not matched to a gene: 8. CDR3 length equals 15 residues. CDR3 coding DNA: TGTGCCAGCAGCTTAAGGCGGGAGAGGTTGGATACGCAGTATTTT. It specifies CASSLRRERLDTQYF.

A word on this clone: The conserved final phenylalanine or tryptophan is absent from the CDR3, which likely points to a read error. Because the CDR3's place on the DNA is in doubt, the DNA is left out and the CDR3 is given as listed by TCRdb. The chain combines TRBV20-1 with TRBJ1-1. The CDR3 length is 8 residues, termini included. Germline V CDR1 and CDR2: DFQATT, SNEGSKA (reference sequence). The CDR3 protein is CSAVGGVV.

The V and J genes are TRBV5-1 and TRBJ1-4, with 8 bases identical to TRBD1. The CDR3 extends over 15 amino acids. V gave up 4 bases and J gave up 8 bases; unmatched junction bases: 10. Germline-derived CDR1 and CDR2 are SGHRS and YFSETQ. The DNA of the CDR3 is TGCGCCAGCAGCCCCGCGGACAGGGCGCGGGAAAAACTGTTTTTT. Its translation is CASSPADRAREKLFF.

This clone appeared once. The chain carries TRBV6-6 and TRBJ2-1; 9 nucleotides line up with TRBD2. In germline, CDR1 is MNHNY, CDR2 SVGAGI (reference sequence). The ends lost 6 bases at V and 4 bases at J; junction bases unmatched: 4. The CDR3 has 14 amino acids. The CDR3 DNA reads TGTGCCAGCAGCGGCGGGGGGGTATACAATGAGCAGTTCTTC. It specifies CASSGGGVYNEQFF.

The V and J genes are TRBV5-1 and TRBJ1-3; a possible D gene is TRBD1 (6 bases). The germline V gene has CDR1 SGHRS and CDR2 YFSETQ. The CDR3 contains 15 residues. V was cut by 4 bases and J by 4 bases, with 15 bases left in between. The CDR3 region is CASSLSQGSGNTIYF. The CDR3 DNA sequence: TGCGCCAGCAGCCTTTCACAGGGTTCAGGAAACACCATATATTTT.

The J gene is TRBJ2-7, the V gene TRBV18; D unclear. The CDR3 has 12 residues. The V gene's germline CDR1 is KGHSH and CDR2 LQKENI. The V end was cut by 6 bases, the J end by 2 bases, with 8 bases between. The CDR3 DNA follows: TGTGCCAGCTCCGAAATGACCTACGAGCAGTACTTC. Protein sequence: CASSEMTYEQYF.

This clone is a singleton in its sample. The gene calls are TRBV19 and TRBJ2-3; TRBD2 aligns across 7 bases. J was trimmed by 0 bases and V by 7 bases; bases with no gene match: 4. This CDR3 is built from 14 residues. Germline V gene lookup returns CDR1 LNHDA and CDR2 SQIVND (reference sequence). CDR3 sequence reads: CASMASGSTDTQYF. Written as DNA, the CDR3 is TGTGCCAGTATGGCTAGCGGCAGCACAGATACGCAGTATTTT. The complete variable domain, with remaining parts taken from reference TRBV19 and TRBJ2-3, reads DGGITQSPKYLFRKEGQNVTLSCEQNLNHDAMYWYRQDPGQGLRLIYYSQIVNDFQKGDIAEGYSVSREKKESFPLTVTSAQKNPTAFYLCASMASGSTDTQYFGPGTRLTVL.

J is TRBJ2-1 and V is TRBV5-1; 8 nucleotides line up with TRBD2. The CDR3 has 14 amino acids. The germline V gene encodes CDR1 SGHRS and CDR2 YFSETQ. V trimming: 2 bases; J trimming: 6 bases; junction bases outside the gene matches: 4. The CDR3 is CASSFGGGSNEQFF. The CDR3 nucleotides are TGCGCCAGCAGCTTTGGCGGGGGGTCCAATGAGCAGTTCTTC.

The CDR3 DNA follows: TGCGCCAGCAGCTTGGCAGCTAGCGGGACCCCCTACGAGCAGTACTTC. Translating it yields CASSLAASGTPYEQYF. V is TRBV5-1 and J is TRBJ2-7; 9 bases are a match to TRBD2. CDR1 and CDR2 from the germline V gene are SGHRS and YFSETQ. V gave up 0 bases and J gave up 2 bases; unmatched junction bases: 6. This CDR3 comprises 16 residues.

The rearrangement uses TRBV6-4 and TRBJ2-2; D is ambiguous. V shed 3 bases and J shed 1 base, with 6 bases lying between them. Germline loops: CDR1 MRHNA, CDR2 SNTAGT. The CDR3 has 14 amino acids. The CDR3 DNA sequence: TGTGCCAGCAGTGAAAGTAGGAACACCGGGGAGCTGTTTTTT. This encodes CASSESRNTGELFF.

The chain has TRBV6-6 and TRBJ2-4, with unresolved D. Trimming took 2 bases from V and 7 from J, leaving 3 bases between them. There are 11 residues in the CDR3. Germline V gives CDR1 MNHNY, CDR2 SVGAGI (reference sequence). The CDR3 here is CASSYGNIQYF. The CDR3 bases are TGTGCCAGCAGTTACGGTAACATTCAGTACTTC.

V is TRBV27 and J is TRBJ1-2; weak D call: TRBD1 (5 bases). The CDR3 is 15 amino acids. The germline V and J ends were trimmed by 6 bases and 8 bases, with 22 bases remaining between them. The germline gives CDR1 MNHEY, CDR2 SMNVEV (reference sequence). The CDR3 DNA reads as TGTGCCAGCAGCTCTCAAGGGACTACGACGGGCGGCTACACCTTC. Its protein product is CASSSQGTTTGGYTF.

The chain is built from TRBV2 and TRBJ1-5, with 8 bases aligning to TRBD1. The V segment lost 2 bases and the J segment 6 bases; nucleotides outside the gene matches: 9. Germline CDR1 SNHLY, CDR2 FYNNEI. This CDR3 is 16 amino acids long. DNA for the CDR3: TGTGCCAGCAGTGAACTCTCTGACAGGGGAGGTCAGCCCCAGCATTTT. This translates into CASSELSDRGGQPQHF.

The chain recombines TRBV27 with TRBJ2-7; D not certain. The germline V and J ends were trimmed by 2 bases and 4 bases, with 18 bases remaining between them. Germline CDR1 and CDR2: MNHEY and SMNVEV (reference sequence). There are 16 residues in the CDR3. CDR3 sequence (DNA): TGTGCCAGCAGTTTACGACCCAACCAACTTATTTACGAGCAGTACTTC. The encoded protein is CASSLRPNQLIYEQYF.

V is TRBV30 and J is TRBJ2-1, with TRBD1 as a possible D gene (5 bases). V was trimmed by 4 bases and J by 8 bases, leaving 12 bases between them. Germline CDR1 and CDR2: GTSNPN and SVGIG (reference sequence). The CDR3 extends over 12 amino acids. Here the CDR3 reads CAWTDTLDEQFF. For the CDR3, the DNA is TGTGCCTGGACGGACACTTTGGATGAGCAGTTCTTC.

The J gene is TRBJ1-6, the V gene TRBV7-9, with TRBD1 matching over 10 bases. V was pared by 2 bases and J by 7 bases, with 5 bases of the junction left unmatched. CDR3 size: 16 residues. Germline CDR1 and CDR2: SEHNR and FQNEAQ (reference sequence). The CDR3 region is CASSLRDRGTNSPLHF. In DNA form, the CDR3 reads TGTGCCAGCAGCTTAAGGGACAGGGGCACCAATTCACCCCTCCACTTT.

The CDR3 sequence: CASSADRYNEQFF. CDR3 DNA sequence: TGTGCCAGCAGTGCGGACAGGTACAATGAGCAGTTCTTC. The chain links TRBV6-4 to TRBJ2-1, with TRBD1 matching over 7 bases. Germline values: CDR1 MRHNA, CDR2 SNTAGT. The V and J ends lost 4 bases and 4 bases, in that order; junction bases with no gene match: 1. The CDR3 length is 13 residues.

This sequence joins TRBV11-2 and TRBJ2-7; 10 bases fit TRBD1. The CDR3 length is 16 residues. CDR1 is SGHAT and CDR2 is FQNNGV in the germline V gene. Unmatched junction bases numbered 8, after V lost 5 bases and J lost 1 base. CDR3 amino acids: CASSDRPGQGSYEQYF. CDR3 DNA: TGTGCCAGCAGCGACAGACCGGGACAGGGGTCCTACGAGCAGTACTTC.

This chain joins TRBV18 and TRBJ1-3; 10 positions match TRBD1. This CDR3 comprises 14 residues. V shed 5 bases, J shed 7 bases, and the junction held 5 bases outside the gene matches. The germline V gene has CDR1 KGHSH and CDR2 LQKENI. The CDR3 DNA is TGTGCCAGCTCATTGGACAGGGGGACTAACACCATATATTTT. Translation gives CASSLDRGTNTIYF.

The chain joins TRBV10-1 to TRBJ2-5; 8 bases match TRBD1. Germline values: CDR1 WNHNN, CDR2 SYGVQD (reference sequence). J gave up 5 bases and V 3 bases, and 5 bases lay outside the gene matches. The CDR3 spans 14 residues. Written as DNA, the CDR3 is TGCGCCAGCAGTGATCCAGGGGGCAAGGAGACCCAGTACTTC. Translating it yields CASSDPGGKETQYF.